These 6 T cell receptor beta chains were sequenced from one sample in a study of cytomegalovirus exposure and HLA in healthy donors. Data came from immunoSEQ multiplex PCR; TCRdb stores just in-frame clones and leaves some out. The sample carries 150,000 to 200,000 clones, roughly 86% recorded once. Sequences were obtained from PBMCs. These receptors all stem from a woman aged 18-35 years in good health and CMV-seronegative.

The chain carries TRBV18 and TRBJ1-5; D remains unclear. CDR1 and CDR2 (germline): KGHSH, LQKENI. The CDR3 is made up of 17 amino acids. V lost 2 bases, J lost 6 bases, and 20 bases lay in between. Here the CDR3 DNA reads TGTGCCAGCTCACCAGGTGTGACGGGGAGGGTCACTCAGCCCCAGCATTTT. This codes for CASSPGVTGRVTQPQHF.

V gene TRBV5-3 combines with J gene TRBJ1-5, with 9 bases aligning to TRBD1. TRBV5-3 counts as an open reading frame of uncertain function. The CDR3 totals 15 residues. J was trimmed by 1 base and V by 4 bases; bases with no gene match: 3. CDR3 nucleotide sequence: TGTGCCAGAAGCCTCGGACAGGGGAGCAATCAGCCCCAGCATTTT. Translated, it gives CARSLGQGSNQPQHF.

The chain has TRBV2 and TRBJ2-4; D not certain. V was clipped by 6 bases and J by 0 bases, with 9 bases between them. Per germline, CDR1 SNHLY and CDR2 FYNNEI. This CDR3 contains 14 residues. The CDR3 nucleotides are TGTGCCAGCAGGCAGACTCTAGCCAAAAACATTCAGTACTTC. Protein: CASRQTLAKNIQYF.

The chain employs TRBV11-3 and TRBJ2-2, with D possibly being TRBD2 (6 bases). Trimming shortened V by 5 bases and J by 7 bases, and 14 bases separated the two germline ends. The CDR3 spans 14 residues. Germline V lookup: CDR1 SGHNT, CDR2 YENEEA. The CDR3 DNA reads TGTGCCAGCAGCCCGGGCACTAGCTACGGGGAGCTGTTTTTT. As protein: CASSPGTSYGELFF.

CDR3 in amino acids: CASGLITGGEKLFF. The CDR3 DNA reads TGTGCTAGTGGTTTAATAACAGGGGGAGAAAAACTGTTTTTT. The chain employs TRBV12-5 and TRBJ1-4, with 8 bases fitting TRBD1. Trimming removed 3 bases from V and 8 bases from J; junction bases left unmatched: 5. Per germline, CDR1 LGHNT and CDR2 FRNRAP. The CDR3 consists of 14 residues.

This CDR3 is CASSSYNEQFF. Here the CDR3 DNA reads TGCGCCAGCAGCTCTTACAATGAGCAGTTCTTC. The chain is built from TRBV5-1 and TRBJ2-1, with no clear D. The V gene lost 3 bases and the J gene lost 4 bases, with 2 bases spanning the gap. The CDR3 has 11 amino acids. Germline loops: CDR1 SGHRS, CDR2 YFSETQ.